The rows below give T cell receptor beta chains drawn from one sample of a study of cytomegalovirus exposure and HLA in healthy donors. Some clones are missing from TCRdb's copy, which holds only in-frame ones; the method was immunoSEQ multiplex PCR. The sample lists under 150,000 clones, about 70% occurring once. Specimen: PBMCs. The receptors derive from a woman aged 55-70 years in good health and CMV-seropositive. Both conserved end residues are part of each CDR3. D genes are given only for firm matches. The size entry is marked missing in some rows and otherwise reads once, few, many or a size class.

CDR3	D	J	size	V
CASRPGQLNTEAFF	-	TRBJ1-1	-	TRBV7-8
CASNLKQWGGMDQPQHF	-	TRBJ1-5	-	TRBV19
CASSGTDHSYEQYF	TRBD1	TRBJ2-7	-	TRBV10-3
CASSPGTGGSEKLFF	TRBD1	TRBJ1-4	-	TRBV7-9
CATGGTANQPQHF	TRBD1	TRBJ1-5	-	TRBV6-5
CASSYAGSTEAFF	-	TRBJ1-1	few	TRBV27
CASCGVKYYEQYF	-	TRBJ2-7	-	TRBV19
CASSPGGAGANVLTF	-	TRBJ2-6	-	TRBV11-3
CASGIPRGRHTEAFF	-	TRBJ1-1	few	TRBV12-5
CASSGRSGGSYEQYF	TRBD2	TRBJ2-7	-	TRBV6-6